The 16 T cell receptor beta chains listed next were all sequenced from one sample in a study of blood T cell repertoires in COVID-19. Profiling relied on immunoSEQ multiplex PCR, and the TCRdb table lists in-frame clones only, not all of them. The sample records 65,000 or so clones, roughly 88% being singletons. The source material was peripheral blood. The receptors stem from a man aged 30-40 years with COVID-19, enrolled during active disease.

V gene TRBV10-1 combines with J gene TRBJ2-5; 8 bases fit TRBD1. Germline CDR1 is WNHNN and CDR2 is SYGVQD (reference sequence). V lost 3 bases, J lost 4 bases, and 4 bases stayed unmatched. The CDR3 sequence is 14 residues long. CDR3 sequence reads: CASSDIGQGETQYF. In nucleotides, the CDR3 is TGCGCCAGCAGTGACATTGGACAGGGAGAGACCCAGTACTTC.

The rearrangement uses TRBV5-1 and TRBJ1-1, with D possibly being TRBD1 (5 bases). The CDR3 loop spans 13 amino acids. The V gene's germline CDR1 is SGHRS and CDR2 YFSETQ. Trimming removed 4 bases at V and 2 bases at J, with 9 bases between. The CDR3 sequence is CASSDSINTEAFF. The DNA for the CDR3 is TGCGCCAGCAGCGACAGCATTAACACTGAAGCTTTCTTT.

The V gene is TRBV4-1, the J gene TRBJ2-3; a weak D match, TRBD2 (6 bases). Germline-derived CDR1 and CDR2 are MGHRA and YSYEKL. V was trimmed by 0 bases and J by 0 bases, leaving 13 bases between them. This CDR3 spans 17 amino acids. CDR3 in amino acids: CASSQDDGGESTDTQYF. DNA for the CDR3: TGCGCCAGCAGCCAAGATGACGGCGGGGAAAGCACAGATACGCAGTATTTT.

The chain links TRBV18 to TRBJ1-2; 7 bases align to TRBD1. The V gene's germline CDR1 is KGHSH and CDR2 LQKENI. Losses at the gene ends were 4 bases for V and 8 bases for J; bases not matched to a gene: 7. The CDR3 length is 13 residues. The CDR3 region is CASSQDRTMGYTF. CDR3 in DNA: TGTGCCAGCTCACAGGACAGGACTATGGGCTACACCTTC.

CDR3: CASSLTPSGGSYNEQFF. CDR3 in DNA: TGTGCCAGCAGCCTCACTCCTAGCGGGGGCTCCTACAATGAGCAGTTCTTC. J is TRBJ2-1 and V is TRBV5-6, with 10 positions matching TRBD2. Unmatched junction bases numbered 7, after V lost 4 bases and J lost 0 bases. Germline V CDR1 and CDR2: SGHDT, YYEEEE. The CDR3 is 17 amino acids.

The chain is built from TRBV19 and TRBJ1-1, with D maybe TRBD1 (5 bases). The CDR3 is 15 amino acids. Trimming removed 1 base at V and 1 base at J, with 10 bases between. Per germline, CDR1 LNHDA and CDR2 SQIVND (reference sequence). This CDR3 is CASSIVNDRNTEAFF. In DNA, the CDR3 is TGTGCCAGTAGTATAGTCAACGACAGGAACACTGAAGCTTTCTTT.

This clone was detected a few times. The J gene is TRBJ2-7, the V gene TRBV5-1, with 12 bases aligning to TRBD2. The trim removed 5 bases at V and 1 base at J, leaving 13 bases unmatched. The germline CDR1 and CDR2 sequences are SGHRS and YFSETQ. The CDR3 extends over 18 amino acids. The chain's CDR3 is CASRKTSGSGSSSYEQYF. CDR3 nucleotides: TGCGCCAGCAGAAAGACTAGCGGGAGTGGGTCCTCGTCCTACGAGCAGTACTTC.

This chain connects TRBV7-2 to TRBJ1-3; possibly TRBD1 for D (5 bases). The germline V gene encodes CDR1 SGHTA and CDR2 FQGNSA. The V gene lost 4 bases and the J gene lost 2 bases, with 18 bases spanning the gap. This CDR3 region has 17 residues. DNA for the CDR3: TGTGCCAGCAGCTCCCTCCATGGGGGGGTGGCTGGAAACACCATATATTTT. This sequence encodes CASSSLHGGVAGNTIYF.

This sequence joins TRBV5-1 and TRBJ1-5; possibly TRBD1 for D (6 bases). Trimming removed 4 bases at V and 6 bases at J, with 14 bases between. Germline CDR1 reads SGHRS; CDR2 reads YFSETQ. CDR3 size: 14 residues. The CDR3 DNA is TGCGCCAGCAGCAGGGGGGGCGCGGGTCAGCCCCAGCATTTT. Its translation is CASSRGGAGQPQHF.

This chain joins TRBV20-1 and TRBJ2-2, with 9 bases that match TRBD2. CDR1 and CDR2 from the germline V gene are DFQATT and SNEGSKA (reference sequence). With 3 bases clipped from V and 5 bases from J, the junction kept 7 bases outside the gene matches. The length of the CDR3 is 15 residues. The CDR3 is CSASLAGGRTGELFF. The CDR3 DNA reads TGCAGTGCTAGTTTGGCGGGAGGGCGGACCGGGGAGCTGTTTTTT.

The chain combines TRBV4-1 with TRBJ2-1; 13 positions match TRBD2. Per germline, CDR1 MGHRA and CDR2 YSYEKL. Trimming removed 1 base from V and 5 bases from J; junction bases left unmatched: 8. The CDR3 contains 18 residues. CDR3 in amino acids: CASSQGTSGRVDHNEQFF. CDR3 in DNA: TGCGCCAGCAGCCAAGGGACTAGCGGGAGAGTGGACCACAATGAGCAGTTCTTC.

In DNA, the CDR3 is TGTGCCAGCAGCTTCCGACTACTAGCGGGAGTAGTACAGGGTGAGCAGTTCTTC. The encoded protein is CASSFRLLAGVVQGEQFF. This chain links TRBV11-2 with TRBJ2-1; 11 nucleotides match TRBD2. The CDR3 has 18 amino acids. CDR1 SGHAT and CDR2 FQNNGV come from the germline V gene. The V segment lost 3 bases and the J segment 9 bases; nucleotides outside the gene matches: 16.

The chain joins TRBV19 to TRBJ2-7; 10 bases are a match to TRBD2. After removal of 5 bases from V and 4 bases from J, the junction contained 11 bases not matched to a gene. Germline V lookup: CDR1 LNHDA, CDR2 SQIVND (reference sequence). The CDR3 runs 16 residues. The CDR3 sequence: CASSSASGSRAYEQYF. CDR3 sequence (DNA): TGTGCCAGTAGTTCGGCTAGCGGGAGTAGGGCTTACGAGCAGTACTTC. The entire variable domain, with the rest obtained from reference TRBV19 and TRBJ2-7, is as follows: DGGITQSPKYLFRKEGQNVTLSCEQNLNHDAMYWYRQDPGQGLRLIYYSQIVNDFQKGDIAEGYSVSREKKESFPLTVTSAQKNPTAFYLCASSSASGSRAYEQYFGPGTRLTVT.

DNA for the CDR3: TGTGCCAGTAGTATAGGGGCAGGATCTAATGAGCAGTTCTTC. Protein sequence: CASSIGAGSNEQFF. The chain joins TRBV19 to TRBJ2-1; D remains unclear. Germline V gene sequence: CDR1 LNHDA, CDR2 SQIVND (reference sequence). The CDR3 has 14 amino acids. The germline V and J ends were trimmed by 1 base and 7 bases, with 11 bases remaining between them.

There are a few counts of this clone. V is TRBV5-6 and J is TRBJ2-7; no firm D call. The CDR3 runs 14 residues. CDR1 SGHDT and CDR2 YYEEEE come from the germline V gene. The V gene lost 6 bases and the J gene lost 2 bases, with 15 bases spanning the gap. The CDR3 region has the DNA TGTGCCAGCACCACCTGGAGCGCTCCCTACGAGCAGTACTTC. This gives the protein CASTTWSAPYEQYF.

In this sample, this clone turned up once. The chain uses TRBV11-2 and TRBJ1-1; D is uncertain. CDR3 size: 14 residues. Trimming took off 4 bases at V and 6 bases at J, with 15 bases between the two ends. Germline CDR1 and CDR2: SGHAT and FQNNGV. CDR3 DNA sequence: TGTGCCAGCAGCTCCGGCAGGATGGGAGCTGAAGCTTTCTTT. Protein product: CASSSGRMGAEAFF.